These 2 T cell receptor beta chains were all obtained from the same sample, sequenced in a study of blood T cell repertoires in COVID-19 (dated by TCRdb to the early 2020s). Libraries were made using the immunoSEQ multiplex PCR assay. What TCRdb holds here is the immuneACCESS table cut down to in-frame rearrangements. Part of the clones is not present; checked against another copy, under half of the missing clones reflect an unresolved V gene, and the others are unexplained. The sample yields 150,000 to 250,000 clones; around four fifths were counted once. The ten biggest clones cover about 6.9% of the sample. Sequenced material: peripheral blood. These receptors were obtained from a human donor with acute or convalescent COVID-19. The donor label of this sample is uncertain.

The chain is built from TRBV24-1 and TRBJ2-7; no firm D call. V was cut by 3 bases and J by 1 base, with 9 bases left in between. The CDR3 is made up of 14 amino acids. The germline V gene has CDR1 KGHDR and CDR2 SFDVKD. The chain's CDR3 is CATSDPGSSYEQYF. CDR3 nucleotides: TGTGCCACCAGTGATCCCGGTAGTTCCTACGAGCAGTACTTC.

This rearrangement joins TRBV9 to TRBJ2-2; 14 bases agree with TRBD2. The CDR3 loop spans 18 amino acids. The J segment lost 4 bases and the V segment lost 3 bases, leaving 8 bases of the junction unmatched. In germline, CDR1 is SGDLS, CDR2 YYNGEE. CDR3 coding DNA: TGTGCCAGCAGCGCCGGGACTAGCGGGAGAGGTGTCACCGGGGAGCTGTTTTTT. This translates into CASSAGTSGRGVTGELFF. The full variable domain, with the rest looked up from reference TRBV9 and TRBJ2-2, is DSGVTQTPKHLITATGQRVTLRCSPRSGDLSVYWYQQSLDQGLQFLIQYYNGEERAKGNILERFSAQQFPDLHSELNLSSLELGDSALYFCASSAGTSGRGVTGELFFGEGSRLTVL.